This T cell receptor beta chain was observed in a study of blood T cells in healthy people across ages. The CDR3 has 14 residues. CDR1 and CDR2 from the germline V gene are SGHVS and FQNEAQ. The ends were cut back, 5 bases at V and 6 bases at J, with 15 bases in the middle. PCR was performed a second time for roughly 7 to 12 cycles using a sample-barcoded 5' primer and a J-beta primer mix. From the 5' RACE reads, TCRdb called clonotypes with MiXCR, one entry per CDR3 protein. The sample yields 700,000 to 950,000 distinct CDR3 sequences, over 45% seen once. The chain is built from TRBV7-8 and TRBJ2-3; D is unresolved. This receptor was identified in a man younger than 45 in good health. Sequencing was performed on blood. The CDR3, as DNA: TGTGCCAGCAGCCACCGGGCAGATCTCGATACGCAGTATTTT. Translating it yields CASSHRADLDTQYF.